This T cell receptor beta chain was sequenced during a study of shared clonotypes between healthy human individuals. Per the germline V gene, CDR1 is MDHEN and CDR2 is SYDVKM. Trimming took 8 bases from V and 2 from J, leaving 13 bases between them. The CDR3 runs 13 residues. Profiled with immunoSEQ multiplex PCR; TCRdb holds only in-frame clones, not every one. In the table there are about 1.5 million clones, around 97% of which are singletons. The sample consisted of naive CD4+ T cells sorted from blood. The sample's subset: CD45RA+ positively selected. This clonotype was sampled from a man aged 25 to 45 in good health. The chain uses TRBV28 and TRBJ2-7; the D is unclear. CDR3 region: CASGPGVTYEQYF. DNA for the CDR3: TGTGCCAGCGGTCCTGGGGTTACCTACGAGCAGTACTTC.